This T cell receptor beta chain was captured in a study of early T cells in non-severe SARS-CoV-2 infection. Points from the study as a whole: Comparison of clonotypes with VDJdb favored anti-spike CD8 responses while missing private and CD4 specificities.

In its sample, this clonotype was seen many times. Its specificity is not known. Germline V gene lookup returns CDR1 LGHDT and CDR2 YNNKEL (reference sequence). The CDR3 is made up of 16 amino acids. With V trimmed by 1 base and J by 10 bases, 8 bases remained unmatched. TCRdb reprocessed the 5' RACE reads via MiXCR and lists one record per CDR3 protein. Seen here are 85,000 to 100,000 distinct CDR3 sequences, less than 15% observed once, and the top ten hold around 2.4%. Sequencing was done on a sample of whole blood. The rearrangement uses TRBV3-1 and TRBJ1-6; 9 bases are shared with TRBD1. This receptor was identified in an adult who was a healthcare worker with PCR-confirmed SARS-CoV-2 infection or an uninfected control (not recorded which). CDR3 sequence: CASSQVELDRGSPLHF. CDR3 DNA sequence: TGTGCCAGCAGCCAAGTGGAATTGGACAGGGGATCACCCCTCCACTTT.